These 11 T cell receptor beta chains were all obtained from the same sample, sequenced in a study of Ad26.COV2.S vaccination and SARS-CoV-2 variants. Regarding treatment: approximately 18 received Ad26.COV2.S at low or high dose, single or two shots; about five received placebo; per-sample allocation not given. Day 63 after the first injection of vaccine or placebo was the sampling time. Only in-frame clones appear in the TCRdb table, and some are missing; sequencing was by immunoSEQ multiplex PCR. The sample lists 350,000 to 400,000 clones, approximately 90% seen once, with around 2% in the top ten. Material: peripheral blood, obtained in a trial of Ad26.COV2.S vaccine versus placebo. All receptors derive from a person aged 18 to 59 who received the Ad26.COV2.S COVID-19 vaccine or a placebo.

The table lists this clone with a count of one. Here the CDR3 reads CASSEAGDSDEQFF. CDR3 sequence (DNA): TGTGCCAGCAGTGAAGCGGGAGATTCGGATGAGCAGTTCTTC. The chain has TRBV2 and TRBJ2-1; a possible D gene is TRBD2 (5 bases). The V gene lost 0 bases and the J gene lost 8 bases, with 11 bases spanning the gap. CDR1 is SNHLY and CDR2 is FYNNEI in the germline V gene. The CDR3 consists of 14 residues. Variable domain in full (rest from reference TRBV2 and TRBJ2-1): EPEVTQTPSHQVTQMGQEVILRCVPISNHLYFYWYRQILGQKVEFLVSFYNNEISEKSEIFDDQFSVERPDGSNFTLKIRSTKLEDSAMYFCASSEAGDSDEQFFGPGTRLTVL.

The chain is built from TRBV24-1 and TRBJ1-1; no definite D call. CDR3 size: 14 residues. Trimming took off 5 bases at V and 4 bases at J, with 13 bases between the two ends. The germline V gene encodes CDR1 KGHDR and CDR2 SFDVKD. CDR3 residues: CATSGSVAGTEAFF. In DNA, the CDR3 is TGTGCCACCAGTGGTTCGGTAGCGGGCACTGAAGCTTTCTTT.

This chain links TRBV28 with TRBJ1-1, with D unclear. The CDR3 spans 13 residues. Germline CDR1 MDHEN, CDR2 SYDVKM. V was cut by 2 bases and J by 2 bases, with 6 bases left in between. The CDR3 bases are TGTGCCAGCAGTTTAAATTTTAACACTGAAGCTTTCTTT. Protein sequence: CASSLNFNTEAFF. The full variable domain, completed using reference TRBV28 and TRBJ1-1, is DVKVTQSSRYLVKRTGEKVFLECVQDMDHENMFWYRQDPGLGLRLIYFSYDVKMKEKGDIPEGYSVSREKKERFSLILESASTNQTSMYLCASSLNFNTEAFFGQGTRLTVV.

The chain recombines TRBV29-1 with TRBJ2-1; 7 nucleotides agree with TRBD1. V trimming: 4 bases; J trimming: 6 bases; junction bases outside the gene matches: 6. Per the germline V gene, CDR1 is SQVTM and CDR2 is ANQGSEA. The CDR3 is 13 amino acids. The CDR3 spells CSVARQGINEQFF. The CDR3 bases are TGCAGCGTTGCGAGACAGGGCATCAATGAGCAGTTCTTC.

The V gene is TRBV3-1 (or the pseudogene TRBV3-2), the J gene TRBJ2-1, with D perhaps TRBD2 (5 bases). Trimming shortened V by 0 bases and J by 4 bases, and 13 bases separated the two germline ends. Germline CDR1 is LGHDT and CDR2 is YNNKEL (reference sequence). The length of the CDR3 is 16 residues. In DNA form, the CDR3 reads TGTGCCAGCAGCCAAGACAGGCATCGAGGGTACAATGAGCAGTTCTTC. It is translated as CASSQDRHRGYNEQFF.

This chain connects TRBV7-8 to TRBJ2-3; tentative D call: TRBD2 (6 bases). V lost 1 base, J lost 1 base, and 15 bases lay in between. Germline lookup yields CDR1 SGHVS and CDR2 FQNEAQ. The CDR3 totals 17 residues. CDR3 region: CASSLVPGSHGTDTQYF. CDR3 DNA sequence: TGTGCCAGCAGCTTAGTACCCGGGAGCCATGGCACAGATACGCAGTATTTT.

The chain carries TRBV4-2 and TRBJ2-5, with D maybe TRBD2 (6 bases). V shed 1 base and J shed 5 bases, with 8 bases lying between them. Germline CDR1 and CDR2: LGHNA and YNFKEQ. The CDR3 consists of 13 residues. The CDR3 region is CASSQAGVETQYF. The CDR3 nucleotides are TGTGCCAGCAGCCAAGCGGGGGTGGAGACCCAGTACTTC.

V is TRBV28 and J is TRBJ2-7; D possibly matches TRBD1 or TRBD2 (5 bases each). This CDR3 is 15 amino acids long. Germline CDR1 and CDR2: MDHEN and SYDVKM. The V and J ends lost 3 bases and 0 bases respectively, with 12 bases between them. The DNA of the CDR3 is TGTGCCAGCAGTTTTGGGGACGGCAGCTCCTACGAGCAGTACTTC. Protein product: CASSFGDGSSYEQYF.

In nucleotides, the CDR3 is TGTGCCAGCAGCTTGGTTAAGGCCACCTACGAGCAGTACTTC. It translates to CASSLVKATYEQYF. The chain joins TRBV5-6 to TRBJ2-7; D not certain. Germline CDR1 SGHDT, CDR2 YYEEEE. The V gene lost 0 bases and the J gene lost 2 bases, with 9 bases spanning the gap. This CDR3 region has 14 residues.

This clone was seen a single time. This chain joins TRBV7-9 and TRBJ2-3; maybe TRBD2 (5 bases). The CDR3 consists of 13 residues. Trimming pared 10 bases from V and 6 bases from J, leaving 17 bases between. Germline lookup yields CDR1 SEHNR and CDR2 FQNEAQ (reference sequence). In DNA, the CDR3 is TGTGCCACGCAGACCAGCGGAACGGATACGCAGTATTTT. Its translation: CATQTSGTDTQYF.

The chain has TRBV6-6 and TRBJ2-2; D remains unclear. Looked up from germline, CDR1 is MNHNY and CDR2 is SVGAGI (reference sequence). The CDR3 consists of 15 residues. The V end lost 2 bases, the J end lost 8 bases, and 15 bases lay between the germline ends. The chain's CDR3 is CASSYDSWGGGELFF. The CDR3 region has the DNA TGTGCCAGCAGTTACGATAGTTGGGGTGGGGGGGAGCTGTTTTTT.